This T cell receptor (beta chain) was identified in a study of T cell responses to AZD1222 COVID-19 vaccine. General observations from the study: After two AZD1222 doses, spike-specific TCR breadth and depth rose versus day 0. It was only after the peak T cell response that any repertoires were sampled. Clonal diversity was possibly underestimated, and white British individuals and females predominated among donors.

Produced via immunoSEQ multiplex PCR; TCRdb's table is partial and in-frame only. The table lists over 95,000 clones, about four fifths of them singletons. Second-dose timings of about 4 or about 12 weeks were pooled. Points on this clone: Its matching antigen is unknown.

CDR3 length equals 15 residues. CDR1 is KGHSH and CDR2 is LQKENI in the germline V gene. Trimming cost V 0 bases and J 4 bases, with 10 bases left between them. The gene calls are TRBV18 and TRBJ1-3; D call uncertain. The source was peripheral blood, collected 28 days after the second AZD1222 dose. This TCR was recovered from an adult who received the AZD1222 COVID-19 vaccine. For the CDR3, the DNA is TGTGCCAGCTCACCACCCCAAGTTACAGGAAACACCATATATTTT. Its protein product is CASSPPQVTGNTIYF.